This T cell receptor (beta chain) was observed in a study of OX40 agonist ivuxolimab in advanced cancers. Study overall: Ivuxolimab is an agonistic anti-OX40 (CD134) antibody, and patients were treated with it. Patients achieving partial responses numbered three: one hepatocellular carcinoma case and two cutaneous melanoma cases. Study outcomes and limitations: Dosing at 0.1 to 3.0 mg/kg was accompanied by clonal expansion of CD4+ and CD8+ blood T cells by week 6.

Comments on this clone: Its cognate antigen is unknown.

The V gene's germline CDR1 is SQVTM and CDR2 ANQGSEA. CDR3 length: 16 residues. Trimming removed 6 bases at V and 2 bases at J, with 21 bases between. The assay was immunoSEQ multiplex PCR, and TCRdb's table has in-frame clones only and misses some. The sample lists roughly 20,000 clones, approximately 69% occurring once. Individuals having autoimmune disease history or systemic immunosuppression were not enrolled. This chain links TRBV29-1 with TRBJ2-3; D possibly uses TRBD1 or TRBD2 (5 bases each). Sequenced here: CD4+ or CD8+ T cells sorted from blood, sampled in a trial of the OX40 agonist ivuxolimab. This TCR derives from an adult with an advanced solid tumor such as melanoma, head and neck, liver or kidney cancer. The DNA for the CDR3 is TGCAGCGTCGAGGGGTTGTCGGGTACCCTCACAGATACGCAGTATTTT. Translated, it gives CSVEGLSGTLTDTQYF.